This TCR beta chain was documented in a study of identical twins. Whole-study results and caveats: Possibly, invariant MAIT and iNKT cells partly confounded zero-insertion analyses.

CDR3 length equals 16 residues. Germline trimming cut 5 bases from V and 7 bases from J; bases unmatched to any gene: 13. CDR1 is SGHVS, CDR2 FQNEAQ, per germline. Each CDR3 protein gets one entry after TCRdb re-called the 5' RACE reads with MiXCR. Altogether 540,000 or so distinct CDR3 sequences are present, 20% to 25% being singletons, with the ten largest covering approximately 0.52%. Remarks on this clonotype: Its antigen is currently unknown.

These same records also appear under a second study, on yellow fever vaccine responses in identical twins.

The chain combines TRBV7-8 with TRBJ2-7, with TRBD2 identical over 11 bases. The clonotype comes from a young woman in good health. The sequencing sample was made of CD4+ T cells sorted from blood. The CDR3 coding sequence is TGTGCCAGCAGCGTATTAGCGGGGGGGCATTCGGGTGAGCAGTACGTC. It specifies CASSVLAGGHSGEQYV.